The present entry profiles one T cell receptor beta chain with its context. Its antigen is unidentified. Libraries were prepared by immunoSEQ multiplex PCR; TCRdb keeps only in-frame clonotypes and omits some of them. Among 70,000 or so clones, 65% to 85% were seen once, and the ten largest hold about 4.8%. The CDR3 contains 14 residues. CDR1 is SGHNT, CDR2 YYREEE, per germline (reference sequence). V was clipped by 0 bases and J by 5 bases, with 11 bases between them. The sample is drawn from a study of early stage breast cancer tumors. Study-level results: Most shared enriched TCRB sequences were commonly generated ones. Functional markers like CD4, CD8 and FOXP3 were missed in bulk sequencing.

J is TRBJ1-1 and V is TRBV5-4; D uncertain. This sequence was found in a person aged 35-50 years with breast cancer. Sequencing used blood. CDR3 bases: TGTGCCAGCAGCTTGGATCTGAGGGAGACTGAAGCTTTCTTT. Residues: CASSLDLRETEAFF.